This T cell receptor (beta chain) was captured in a study of T cell responses to AZD1222 COVID-19 vaccine. Background on the study: Second-dose intervals near 4 or 12 weeks were combined. Study-level results: Elevations in Spike-specific TCR breadth and depth followed administration of two AZD1222 doses. Donors skewed white British and female; clonal diversity was possibly underestimated.

Clones were read by immunoSEQ multiplex PCR, and TCRdb kept only the in-frame ones, dropping some. The table has 160,000 or so clones, roughly 86% seen once. This clone showed up just once. Its target is not known. The specimen was peripheral blood, collected on day 0 of AZD1222 vaccination. The clonotype was recovered from an adult in good health.

CDR3 protein: CASRGAGTGANVLTF. The CDR3 bases are TGTGCCAGCAGAGGCGCGGGCACTGGGGCCAACGTCCTGACTTTC. The V and J genes are TRBV7-9 and TRBJ2-6, with D possibly TRBD2 on 5 matching bases. Trimming shortened V by 6 bases and J by 2 bases, and 11 bases separated the two germline ends. CDR3 size: 15 residues. Germline CDR1 is SEHNR and CDR2 is FQNEAQ (reference sequence). Filled out from reference TRBV7-9 and TRBJ2-6, the complete variable domain reads DTGVSQNPRHKITKRGQNVTFRCDPISEHNRLYWYRQTLGQGPEFLTYFQNEAQLEKSRLLSDRFSAERPKGSFSTLEIQRTEQGDSAMYLCASRGAGTGANVLTFGAGSRLTVL.